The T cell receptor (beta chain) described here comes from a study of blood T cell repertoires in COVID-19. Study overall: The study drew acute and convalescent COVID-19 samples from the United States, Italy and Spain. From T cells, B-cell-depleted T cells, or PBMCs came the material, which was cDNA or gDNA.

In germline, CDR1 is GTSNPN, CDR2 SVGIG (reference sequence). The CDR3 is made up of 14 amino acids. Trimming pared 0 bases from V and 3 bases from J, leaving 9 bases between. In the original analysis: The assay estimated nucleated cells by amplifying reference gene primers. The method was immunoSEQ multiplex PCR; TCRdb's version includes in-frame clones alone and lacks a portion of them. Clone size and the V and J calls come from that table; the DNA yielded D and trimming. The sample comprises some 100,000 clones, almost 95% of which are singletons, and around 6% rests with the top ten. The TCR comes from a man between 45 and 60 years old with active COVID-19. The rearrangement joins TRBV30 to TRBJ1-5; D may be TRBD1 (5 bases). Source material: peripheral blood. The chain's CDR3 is CAWSVGALNQPQHF. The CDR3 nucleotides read TGTGCCTGGAGTGTAGGGGCCCTCAATCAGCCCCAGCATTTT.